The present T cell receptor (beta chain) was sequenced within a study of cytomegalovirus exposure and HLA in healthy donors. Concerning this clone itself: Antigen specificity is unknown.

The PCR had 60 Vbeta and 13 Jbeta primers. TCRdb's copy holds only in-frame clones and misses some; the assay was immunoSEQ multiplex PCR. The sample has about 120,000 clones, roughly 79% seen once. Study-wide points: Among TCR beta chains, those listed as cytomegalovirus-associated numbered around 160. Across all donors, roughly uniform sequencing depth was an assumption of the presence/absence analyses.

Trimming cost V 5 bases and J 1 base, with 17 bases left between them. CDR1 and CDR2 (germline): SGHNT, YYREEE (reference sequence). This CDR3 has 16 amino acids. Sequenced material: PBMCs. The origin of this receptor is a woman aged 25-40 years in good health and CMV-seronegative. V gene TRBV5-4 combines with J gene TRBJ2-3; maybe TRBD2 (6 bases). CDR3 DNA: TGTGCCAGCAGTTATCCTCCGGGAGAGGGCACAGATACGCAGTATTTT. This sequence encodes CASSYPPGEGTDTQYF. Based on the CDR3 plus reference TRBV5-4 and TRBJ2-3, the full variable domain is ETGVTQSPTHLIKTRGQQVTLRCSSQSGHNTVSWYQQALGQGPQFIFQYYREEENGRGNFPPRFSGLQFPNYSSELNVNALELDDSALYLCASSYPPGEGTDTQYFGPGTRLTVL.